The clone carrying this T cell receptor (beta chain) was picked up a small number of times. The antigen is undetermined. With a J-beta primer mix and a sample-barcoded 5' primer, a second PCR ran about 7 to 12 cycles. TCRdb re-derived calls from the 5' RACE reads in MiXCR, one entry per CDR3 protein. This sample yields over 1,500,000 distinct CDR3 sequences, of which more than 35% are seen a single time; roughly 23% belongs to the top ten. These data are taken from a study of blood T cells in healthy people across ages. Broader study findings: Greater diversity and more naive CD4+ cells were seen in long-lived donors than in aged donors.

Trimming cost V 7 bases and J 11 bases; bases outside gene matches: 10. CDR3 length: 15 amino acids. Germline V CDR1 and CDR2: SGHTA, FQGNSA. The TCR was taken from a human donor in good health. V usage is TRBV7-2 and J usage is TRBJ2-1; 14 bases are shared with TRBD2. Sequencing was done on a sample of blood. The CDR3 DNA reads TGTGCCAGCAACCTAATGACTAGCGGGGGGGCGCAGCAGTTCTTC. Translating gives CASNLMTSGGAQQFF.